Sequencing of this T cell receptor beta chain was carried out in a study of tumour-infiltrating T cells in Burkitt lymphoma. For the study at large: Patients covered every epidemiological subtype of Burkitt lymphoma. Productive clonality predicted overall and progression-free survival. Study-wide points: Several public clonotypes recurred in numerous Burkitt lymphoma patients.

Clones were sequenced by immunoSEQ multiplex PCR, and TCRdb holds only the in-frame ones, with some missing. The sample holds around 1,200 clones, roughly 16% seen once. Germline assignment: CDR1 MNHEY and CDR2 SVGAGI. This CDR3 has 15 residues. V shed 4 bases and J 4 bases; nucleotides not matched to a gene: 9. On this clone: What it binds is unknown.

This clonotype was sampled from a human donor with Burkitt lymphoma. The chain carries TRBV6-5 and TRBJ1-2, with 7 bases matching TRBD1. The material sequenced was tumor tissue. CDR3 DNA: TGTGCCAGCAGTTCCAACAGGGGAGCCGGCTATGGCTACACCTTC. This encodes CASSSNRGAGYGYTF.